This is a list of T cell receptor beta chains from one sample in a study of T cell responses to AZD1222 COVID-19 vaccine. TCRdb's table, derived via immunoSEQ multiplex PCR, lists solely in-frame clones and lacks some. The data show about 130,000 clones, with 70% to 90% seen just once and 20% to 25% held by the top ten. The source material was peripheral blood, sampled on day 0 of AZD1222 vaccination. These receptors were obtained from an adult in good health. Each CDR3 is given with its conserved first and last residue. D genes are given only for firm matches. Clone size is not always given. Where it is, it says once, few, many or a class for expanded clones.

cdr3_aa: CSAPPRGSSTDTQYF; cdr3_nt: TGCAGCGCCCCCCCCCGAGGTTCTAGCACAGATACGCAGTATTTT; v_call: TRBV29-1; d_call: .; j_call: TRBJ2-3; clone_size: once
cdr3_aa: CASSGLAALGEQYF; cdr3_nt: TGCGCCAGCAGTGGCCTAGCGGCACTCGGGGAGCAGTACTTC; v_call: TRBV10-2; d_call: TRBD2; j_call: TRBJ2-7; clone_size: .
cdr3_aa: CASSSGRRMNTEAFF; cdr3_nt: TGTGCCAGCAGCTCAGGCCGACGGATGAACACTGAAGCTTTCTTT; v_call: TRBV7-9; d_call: .; j_call: TRBJ1-1; clone_size: .
cdr3_aa: CASSPQTGRGAKNIQYF; cdr3_nt: TGTGCCAGCAGCCCTCAGACAGGCCGGGGGGCCAAAAACATTCAGTACTTC; v_call: TRBV9; d_call: .; j_call: TRBJ2-4; clone_size: .
cdr3_aa: CASSSVGPLHF; cdr3_nt: TGTGCCAGCAGCTCAGTGGGACCCCTCCACTTT; v_call: TRBV7-9; d_call: .; j_call: TRBJ1-6; clone_size: few
cdr3_aa: CASSLTNQPQHF; cdr3_nt: TGTGCCAGCAGCTTGACAAATCAGCCCCAGCATTTT; v_call: TRBV28; d_call: .; j_call: TRBJ1-5; clone_size: .
cdr3_aa: CASSLLRGETQYF; cdr3_nt: TGTGCCAGCAGCTTGCTTCGGGGGGAGACCCAGTACTTC; v_call: TRBV7-2; d_call: .; j_call: TRBJ2-5; clone_size: .
cdr3_aa: CASSPRTGEVTGELFF; cdr3_nt: TGCGCCAGCAGCCCGCGGACAGGGGAGGTCACCGGGGAGCTGTTTTTT; v_call: TRBV4-3; d_call: TRBD1; j_call: TRBJ2-2; clone_size: .
cdr3_aa: CASSSGGAGNNEQFF; cdr3_nt: TGTGCCAGCAGCTCCGGGGGGGCCGGAAACAATGAGCAGTTCTTC; v_call: TRBV11-3; d_call: TRBD2; j_call: TRBJ2-1; clone_size: .
cdr3_aa: CASSFSWATEAFF; cdr3_nt: TGTGCCAGCAGCTTTTCTTGGGCTACTGAAGCTTTCTTT; v_call: TRBV5-6; d_call: .; j_call: TRBJ1-1; clone_size: .
cdr3_aa: CASSLEGGANTEAFF; cdr3_nt: TGCGCCAGCAGCTTGGAGGGGGGAGCGAACACTGAAGCTTTCTTT; v_call: TRBV5-1; d_call: .; j_call: TRBJ1-1; clone_size: .
cdr3_aa: CATSETGTGSPDTQYF; cdr3_nt: TGTGCCACCAGTGAAACCGGGACTGGCTCCCCAGATACGCAGTATTTT; v_call: TRBV24-1; d_call: .; j_call: TRBJ2-3; clone_size: .
cdr3_aa: CAWDPGRVETEAFF; cdr3_nt: TGTGCCTGGGACCCAGGGAGGGTAGAGACTGAAGCTTTCTTT; v_call: TRBV30; d_call: .; j_call: TRBJ1-1; clone_size: once
cdr3_aa: CASSLVGRMGEQYF; cdr3_nt: TGTGCCAGCAGCTTGGTAGGGAGGATGGGGGAGCAGTACTTC; v_call: TRBV5-6; d_call: .; j_call: TRBJ2-7; clone_size: .
cdr3_aa: CASSFLAGGQGEQFF; cdr3_nt: TGTGCCAGCAGTTTCTTAGCGGGGGGGCAAGGTGAGCAGTTCTTC; v_call: TRBV6-2/TRBV6-3; d_call: TRBD2; j_call: TRBJ2-1; clone_size: .
cdr3_aa: CSVGITGELFF; cdr3_nt: TGCAGCGTGGGAATCACCGGGGAGCTGTTTTTT; v_call: TRBV29-1; d_call: .; j_call: TRBJ2-2; clone_size: .
cdr3_aa: CASSPPGGGRTQYF; cdr3_nt: TGTGCCAGCTCACCACCGGGAGGGGGAAGGACCCAGTACTTC; v_call: TRBV18; d_call: .; j_call: TRBJ2-5; clone_size: .
cdr3_aa: CSASEGVSGANVLTF; cdr3_nt: TGCAGTGCTAGTGAGGGGGTCTCTGGGGCCAACGTCCTGACTTTC; v_call: TRBV20-1; d_call: .; j_call: TRBJ2-6; clone_size: .
cdr3_aa: CATSEVTDTQYF; cdr3_nt: TGTGCCACCAGTGAGGTCACAGATACGCAGTATTTT; v_call: TRBV24-1; d_call: .; j_call: TRBJ2-3; clone_size: .
cdr3_aa: CASSPRLAGETDTQYF; cdr3_nt: TGTGCCAGCAGCCCGAGACTAGCGGGGGAAACAGATACGCAGTATTTT; v_call: TRBV5-5; d_call: TRBD2; j_call: TRBJ2-3; clone_size: .
cdr3_aa: CASSIVAGPDTQYF; cdr3_nt: TGTGCCAGTAGTATAGTGGCGGGCCCAGATACGCAGTATTTT; v_call: TRBV19; d_call: .; j_call: TRBJ2-3; clone_size: .
cdr3_aa: CASTLGGTYEQYF; cdr3_nt: TGTGCCAGCACCTTGGGAGGGACCTACGAGCAGTACTTC; v_call: TRBV2; d_call: TRBD2; j_call: TRBJ2-7; clone_size: once
cdr3_aa: CASSPTRWAGGTEAFF; cdr3_nt: TGTGCCAGCTCACCTACCAGGTGGGCAGGGGGCACTGAAGCTTTCTTT; v_call: TRBV18; d_call: TRBD1; j_call: TRBJ1-1; clone_size: .
cdr3_aa: CASSLQDGATNEKLFF; cdr3_nt: TGTGCCAGCAGTCTACAAGACGGAGCAACTAATGAAAAACTGTTTTTT; v_call: TRBV6-6; d_call: .; j_call: TRBJ1-4; clone_size: few
cdr3_aa: CASSQEQALPYEQYF; cdr3_nt: TGCGCCAGCAGCCAAGAACAGGCTCTTCCCTACGAGCAGTACTTC; v_call: TRBV4-3; d_call: .; j_call: TRBJ2-7; clone_size: .
cdr3_aa: CASARGSYNEQFF; cdr3_nt: TGTGCCAGTGCCCGGGGGTCCTACAATGAGCAGTTCTTC; v_call: TRBV12-3/TRBV12-4; d_call: .; j_call: TRBJ2-1; clone_size: .
cdr3_aa: CASSEYSTGDEQFF; cdr3_nt: TGTGCCAGCAGTGAATATTCGACAGGGGATGAGCAGTTCTTC; v_call: TRBV25-1; d_call: TRBD1; j_call: TRBJ2-1; clone_size: .
cdr3_aa: CASSQGQSSYNEQFF; cdr3_nt: TGTGCCAGCAGCCAGGGACAGAGCTCCTACAATGAGCAGTTCTTC; v_call: TRBV6-4; d_call: TRBD1; j_call: TRBJ2-1; clone_size: .
cdr3_aa: CASSPLGPSSGNTIYF; cdr3_nt: TGCGCCAGCAGCCCTCTCGGTCCGAGCTCTGGAAACACCATATATTTT; v_call: TRBV5-1; d_call: .; j_call: TRBJ1-3; clone_size: .
cdr3_aa: CASSLLMGTVGGYTF; cdr3_nt: TGTGCCAGCAGCTTGTTGATGGGGACCGTTGGGGGCTACACCTTC; v_call: TRBV5-4; d_call: .; j_call: TRBJ1-2; clone_size: .
cdr3_aa: CASSHPGGGKLFF; cdr3_nt: TGCGCCAGCAGCCACCCCGGCGGGGGAAAACTGTTTTTT; v_call: TRBV4-3; d_call: .; j_call: TRBJ1-4; clone_size: .
cdr3_aa: CASSEEARPQFF; cdr3_nt: TGTGCCAGCAGTGAAGAGGCGCGCCCCCAGTTCTTC; v_call: TRBV2; d_call: .; j_call: TRBJ2-1; clone_size: .
cdr3_aa: CASGVTNYNEQFF; cdr3_nt: TGCGCCAGCGGGGTGACAAACTACAATGAGCAGTTCTTC; v_call: TRBV10-2; d_call: .; j_call: TRBJ2-1; clone_size: once
cdr3_aa: CASSERASNQPQHF; cdr3_nt: TGTGCCAGCAGCGAGCGGGCTAGCAATCAGCCCCAGCATTTT; v_call: TRBV7-2; d_call: .; j_call: TRBJ1-5; clone_size: .
cdr3_aa: CASSVLPGSYGYTF; cdr3_nt: TGTGCCAGCAGCGTATTGCCAGGGAGCTATGGCTACACCTTC; v_call: TRBV9; d_call: .; j_call: TRBJ1-2; clone_size: .
cdr3_aa: CASTRGASYNEQFF; cdr3_nt: TGTGCCAGCACCCGGGGGGCGAGTTACAATGAGCAGTTCTTC; v_call: TRBV6-5; d_call: .; j_call: TRBJ2-1; clone_size: .
cdr3_aa: CASSRMNTEAFF; cdr3_nt: TGTGCCAGCAGCAGGATGAACACTGAAGCTTTCTTT; v_call: TRBV9; d_call: .; j_call: TRBJ1-1; clone_size: once
cdr3_aa: CASETPREGANVLTF; cdr3_nt: TGTGCCAGCGAAACGCCGCGGGAGGGGGCCAACGTCCTGACTTTC; v_call: TRBV28; d_call: TRBD2; j_call: TRBJ2-6; clone_size: .
cdr3_aa: CATRRRGTNTEAFF; cdr3_nt: TGTGCCACCAGGAGGAGGGGTACGAACACTGAAGCTTTCTTT; v_call: TRBV15; d_call: .; j_call: TRBJ1-1; clone_size: .
cdr3_aa: CASSPGGGAGSPLHF; cdr3_nt: TGTGCCAGCAGCCCGGGGGGGGGAGCGGGATCACCCCTCCACTTT; v_call: TRBV7-9; d_call: .; j_call: TRBJ1-6; clone_size: .
cdr3_aa: CASSLSSGTGEETQYF; cdr3_nt: TGTGCCAGCAGTTTAAGTTCTGGGACAGGTGAAGAGACCCAGTACTTC; v_call: TRBV28; d_call: TRBD1; j_call: TRBJ2-5; clone_size: .
cdr3_aa: CASAGGPYNEQFF; cdr3_nt: TGTGCCAGCGCGGGGGGGCCTTACAATGAGCAGTTCTTC; v_call: TRBV7-2; d_call: TRBD2; j_call: TRBJ2-1; clone_size: .
cdr3_aa: CASSQISNQPQHF; cdr3_nt: TGTGCCAGCAGTCAAATAAGCAATCAGCCCCAGCATTTT; v_call: TRBV6-5; d_call: .; j_call: TRBJ1-5; clone_size: .
cdr3_aa: CASSYNQGNEKLFF; cdr3_nt: TGTGCCAGCAGCTACAATCAGGGAAATGAAAAACTGTTTTTT; v_call: TRBV6-5; d_call: .; j_call: TRBJ1-4; clone_size: once
cdr3_aa: CASGTGVGTDTQYF; cdr3_nt: TGTGCCAGCGGGACAGGGGTTGGCACAGATACGCAGTATTTT; v_call: TRBV6-5; d_call: TRBD1; j_call: TRBJ2-3; clone_size: .
cdr3_aa: CATSDSQGNEQFF; cdr3_nt: TGTGCCACCAGTGATTCACAGGGCAATGAGCAGTTCTTC; v_call: TRBV24-1; d_call: .; j_call: TRBJ2-1; clone_size: .
cdr3_aa: CASSPRQANPEAFF; cdr3_nt: TGTGCCAGCAGCCCGAGACAGGCAAATCCTGAAGCTTTCTTT; v_call: TRBV7-2; d_call: .; j_call: TRBJ1-1; clone_size: .
cdr3_aa: CAAAQGLHVTF; cdr3_nt: TGTGCAGCGGCACAGGGGCTCCACGTCACCTTC; v_call: TRBV24-1; d_call: TRBD1; j_call: TRBJ1-2; clone_size: few
cdr3_aa: CASRSSLPQPQHF; cdr3_nt: TGTGCCAGCAGGTCGAGTTTGCCTCAGCCCCAGCATTTT; v_call: TRBV6-5; d_call: .; j_call: TRBJ1-5; clone_size: .
cdr3_aa: CASRLGTKNPYEQYF; cdr3_nt: TGTGCCAGCAGGCTCGGGACCAAGAATCCTTACGAGCAGTACTTC; v_call: TRBV6-5; d_call: .; j_call: TRBJ2-7; clone_size: .
cdr3_aa: CASSFTGVDGTEAFF; cdr3_nt: TGTGCCAGCAGTTTTACAGGGGTGGATGGGACTGAAGCTTTCTTT; v_call: TRBV27; d_call: TRBD1; j_call: TRBJ1-1; clone_size: .
cdr3_aa: CASSSVRDRGNYGYTF; cdr3_nt: TGTGCCAGCAGCTCGGTCCGGGACAGGGGTAACTATGGCTACACCTTC; v_call: TRBV11-2; d_call: TRBD1; j_call: TRBJ1-2; clone_size: few
cdr3_aa: CASSLGQGGQPQHF; cdr3_nt: TGTGCCAGCAGTTTAGGTCAGGGAGGTCAGCCCCAGCATTTT; v_call: TRBV28; d_call: .; j_call: TRBJ1-5; clone_size: .
cdr3_aa: CASSYSGGANEQFF; cdr3_nt: TGTGCCAGCAGTTACTCCGGGGGGGCCAATGAGCAGTTCTTC; v_call: TRBV6-2/TRBV6-3; d_call: TRBD2; j_call: TRBJ2-1; clone_size: .
cdr3_aa: CAATRAGVNTEAFF; cdr3_nt: TGTGCCGCCACACGGGCAGGGGTGAACACTGAAGCTTTCTTT; v_call: TRBV6-5; d_call: .; j_call: TRBJ1-1; clone_size: .
cdr3_aa: CASTSSIHEQFF; cdr3_nt: TGCGCCAGCACCTCTTCTATTCATGAGCAGTTCTTC; v_call: TRBV10-2; d_call: .; j_call: TRBJ2-1; clone_size: .
cdr3_aa: CASSDPRGGSKSQYF; cdr3_nt: TGTGCCAGCAGTGATCCTCGGGGGGGCTCTAAGTCCCAGTACTTC; v_call: TRBV2; d_call: TRBD2; j_call: TRBJ2-5; clone_size: .
cdr3_aa: CASSPRALWAETQYF; cdr3_nt: TGTGCCAGCAGCCCCCGGGCGCTTTGGGCCGAGACCCAGTACTTC; v_call: TRBV7-9; d_call: .; j_call: TRBJ2-5; clone_size: few